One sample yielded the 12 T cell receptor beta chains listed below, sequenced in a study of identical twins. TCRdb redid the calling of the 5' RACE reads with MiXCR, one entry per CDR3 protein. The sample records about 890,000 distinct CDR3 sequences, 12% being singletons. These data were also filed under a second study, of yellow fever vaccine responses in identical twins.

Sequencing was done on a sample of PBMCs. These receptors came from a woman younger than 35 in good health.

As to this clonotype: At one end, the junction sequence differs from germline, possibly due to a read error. The DNA of the CDR3 is TGTGCCAGCAACTTGGGGGCACCGAGCTGGTATTTT. This encodes CASNLGAPSWYF. The genes are TRBV5-8 and TRBJ2-3; possible D gene TRBD1, 6 bases. CDR1 SGHTS and CDR2 YDEGEE come from the germline V gene. This CDR3 is 12 amino acids long.

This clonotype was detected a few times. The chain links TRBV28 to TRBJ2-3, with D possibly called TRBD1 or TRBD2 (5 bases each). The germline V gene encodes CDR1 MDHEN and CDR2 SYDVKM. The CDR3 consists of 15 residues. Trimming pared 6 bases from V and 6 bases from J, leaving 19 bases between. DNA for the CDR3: TGTGCCAGCAGGTCAATTAGGGGACCTTGGGATACGCAGTATTTT. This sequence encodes CASRSIRGPWDTQYF.

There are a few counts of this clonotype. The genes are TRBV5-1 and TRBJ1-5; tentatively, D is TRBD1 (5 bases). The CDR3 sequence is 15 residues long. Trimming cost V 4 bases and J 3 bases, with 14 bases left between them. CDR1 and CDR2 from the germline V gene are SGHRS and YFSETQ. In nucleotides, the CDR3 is TGCGCCAGCAGCCTATTGGGGCAGAACAATCAGCCCCAGCATTTT. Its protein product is CASSLLGQNNQPQHF.

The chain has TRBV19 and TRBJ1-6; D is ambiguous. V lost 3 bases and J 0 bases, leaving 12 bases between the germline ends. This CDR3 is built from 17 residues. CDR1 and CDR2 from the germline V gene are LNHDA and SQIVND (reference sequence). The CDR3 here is CASSIGQAISYNSPLHF. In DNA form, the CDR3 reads TGTGCCAGTAGTATTGGGCAGGCGATCTCCTATAATTCACCCCTCCACTTT.

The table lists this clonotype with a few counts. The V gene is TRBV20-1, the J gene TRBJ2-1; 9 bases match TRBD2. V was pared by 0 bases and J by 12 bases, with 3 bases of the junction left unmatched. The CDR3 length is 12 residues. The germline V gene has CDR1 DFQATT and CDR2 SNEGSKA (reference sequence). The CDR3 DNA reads TGCAGTGCTAGAGATAGGCGGGGGGGGCAGTTCTTC. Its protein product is CSARDRRGGQFF.

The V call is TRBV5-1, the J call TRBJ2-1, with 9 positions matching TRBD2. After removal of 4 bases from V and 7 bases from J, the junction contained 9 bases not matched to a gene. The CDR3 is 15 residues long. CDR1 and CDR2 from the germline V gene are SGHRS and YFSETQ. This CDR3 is CASSHAGGPGNEQFF. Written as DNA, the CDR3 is TGCGCCAGCAGCCACGCGGGGGGGCCGGGTAATGAGCAGTTCTTC. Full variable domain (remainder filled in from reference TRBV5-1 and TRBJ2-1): KAGVTQTPRYLIKTRGQQVTLSCSPISGHRSVSWYQQTPGQGLQFLFEYFSETQRNKGNFPGRFSGRQFSNSRSEMNVSTLELGDSALYLCASSHAGGPGNEQFFGPGTRLTVL.

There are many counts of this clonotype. The CDR3 coding sequence is TGTGCCAGCAGCTTAGTGGACACTGAAGCTTTCTTT. Translated, it gives CASSLVDTEAFF. The chain couples TRBV7-9 to TRBJ1-1; D is uncertain. Deletions cut 1 base from V and 3 bases from J, with 3 bases between. Germline CDR1 reads SEHNR; CDR2 reads FQNEAQ (reference sequence). The CDR3 runs to 12 residues. The full variable domain, its missing parts supplied by reference TRBV7-9 and TRBJ1-1, is DTGVSQNPRHKITKRGQNVTFRCDPISEHNRLYWYRQTLGQGPEFLTYFQNEAQLEKSRLLSDRFSAERPKGSFSTLEIQRTEQGDSAMYLCASSLVDTEAFFGQGTRLTVV.

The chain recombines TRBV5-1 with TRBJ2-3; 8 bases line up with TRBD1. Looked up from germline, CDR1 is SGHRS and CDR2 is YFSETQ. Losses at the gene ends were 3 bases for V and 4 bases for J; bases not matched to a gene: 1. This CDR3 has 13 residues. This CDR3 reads CASSSGQADTQYF. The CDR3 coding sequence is TGCGCCAGCAGCTCGGGACAGGCAGATACGCAGTATTTT.

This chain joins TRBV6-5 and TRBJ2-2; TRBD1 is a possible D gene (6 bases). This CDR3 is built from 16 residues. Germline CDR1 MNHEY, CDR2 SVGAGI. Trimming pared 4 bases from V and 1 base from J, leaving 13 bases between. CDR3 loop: CASSFYGTQNTGELFF. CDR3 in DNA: TGTGCCAGCAGTTTTTACGGGACACAGAACACCGGGGAGCTGTTTTTT.

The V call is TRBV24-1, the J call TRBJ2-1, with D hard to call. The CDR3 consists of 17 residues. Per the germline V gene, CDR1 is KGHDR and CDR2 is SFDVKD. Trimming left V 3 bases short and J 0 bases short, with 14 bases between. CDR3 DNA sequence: TGTGCCACCAGTGATACAACGAGCTCCGGCTCCTACAATGAGCAGTTCTTC. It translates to CATSDTTSSGSYNEQFF.

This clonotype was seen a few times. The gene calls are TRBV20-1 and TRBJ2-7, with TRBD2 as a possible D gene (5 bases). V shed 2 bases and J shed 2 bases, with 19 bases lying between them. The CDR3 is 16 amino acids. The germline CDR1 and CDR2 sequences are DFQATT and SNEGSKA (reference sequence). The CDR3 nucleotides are TGCAGTGCTAGATCGGGTACGGGCGGGCCGACCTACGAGCAGTACTTC. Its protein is CSARSGTGGPTYEQYF.

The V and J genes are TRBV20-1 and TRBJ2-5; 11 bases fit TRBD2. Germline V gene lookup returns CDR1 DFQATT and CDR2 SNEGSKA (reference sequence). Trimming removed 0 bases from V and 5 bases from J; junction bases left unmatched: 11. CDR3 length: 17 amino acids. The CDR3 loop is CSARDGSSGGIRETQYF. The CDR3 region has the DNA TGCAGTGCTAGAGATGGGTCTAGCGGGGGGATCCGGGAGACCCAGTACTTC.